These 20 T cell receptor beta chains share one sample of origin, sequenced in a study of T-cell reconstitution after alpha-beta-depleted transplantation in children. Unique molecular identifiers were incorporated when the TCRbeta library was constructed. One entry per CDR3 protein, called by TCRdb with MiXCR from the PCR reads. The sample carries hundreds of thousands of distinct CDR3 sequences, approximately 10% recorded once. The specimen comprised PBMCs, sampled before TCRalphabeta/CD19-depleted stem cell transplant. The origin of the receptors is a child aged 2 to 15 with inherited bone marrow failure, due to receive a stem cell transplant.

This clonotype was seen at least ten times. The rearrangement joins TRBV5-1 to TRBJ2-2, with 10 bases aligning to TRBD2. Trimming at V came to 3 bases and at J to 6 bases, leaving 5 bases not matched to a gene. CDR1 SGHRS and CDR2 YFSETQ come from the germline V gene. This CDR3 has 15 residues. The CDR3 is CASSSWTSGPGELFF. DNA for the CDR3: TGCGCCAGCAGCTCGTGGACTAGCGGCCCCGGGGAGCTGTTTTTT.

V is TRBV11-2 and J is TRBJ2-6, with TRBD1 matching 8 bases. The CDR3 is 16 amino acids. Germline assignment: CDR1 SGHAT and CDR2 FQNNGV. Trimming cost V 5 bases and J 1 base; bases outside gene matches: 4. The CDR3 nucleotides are TGTGCCAGCAGCCCATACAGGGGGTCTGGGGCCAACGTCCTGACTTTC. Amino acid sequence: CASSPYRGSGANVLTF.

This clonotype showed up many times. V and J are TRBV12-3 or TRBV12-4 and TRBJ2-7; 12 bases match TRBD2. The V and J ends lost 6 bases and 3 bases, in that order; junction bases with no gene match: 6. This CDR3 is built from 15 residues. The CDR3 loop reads CASRLAGGGYYEQYF. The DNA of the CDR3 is TGTGCCAGCAGACTAGCGGGAGGAGGGTACTACGAGCAGTACTTC.

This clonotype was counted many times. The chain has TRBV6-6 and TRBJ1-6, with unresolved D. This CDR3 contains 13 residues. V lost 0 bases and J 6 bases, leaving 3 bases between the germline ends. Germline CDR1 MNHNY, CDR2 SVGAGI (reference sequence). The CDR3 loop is CASSYSINSPLHF. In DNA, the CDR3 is TGTGCCAGCAGTTACTCAATTAATTCACCCCTCCACTTT.

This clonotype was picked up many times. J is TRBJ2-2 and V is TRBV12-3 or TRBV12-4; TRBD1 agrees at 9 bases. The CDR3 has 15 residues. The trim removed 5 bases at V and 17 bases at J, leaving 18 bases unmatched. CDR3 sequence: CASSPGQGFTGEPFF. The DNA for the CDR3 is TGTGCCAGCAGTCCGGGACAGGGCTTTACCGGGGAGCCTTTTTTT.

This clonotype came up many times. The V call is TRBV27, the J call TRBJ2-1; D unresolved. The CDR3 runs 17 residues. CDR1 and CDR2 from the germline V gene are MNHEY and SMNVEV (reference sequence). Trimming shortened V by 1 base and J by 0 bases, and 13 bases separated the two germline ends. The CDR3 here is CASSLFGGRSSYNEQFF. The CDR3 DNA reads TGTGCCAGCAGTTTATTCGGCGGACGAAGCTCCTACAATGAGCAGTTCTTC.

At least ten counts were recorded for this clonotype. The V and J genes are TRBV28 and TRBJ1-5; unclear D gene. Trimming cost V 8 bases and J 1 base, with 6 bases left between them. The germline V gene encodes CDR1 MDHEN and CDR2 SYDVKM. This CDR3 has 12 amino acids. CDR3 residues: CASSPSNQPQHF. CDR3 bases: TGTGCCAGCTCCCCGAGCAATCAGCCCCAGCATTTT.

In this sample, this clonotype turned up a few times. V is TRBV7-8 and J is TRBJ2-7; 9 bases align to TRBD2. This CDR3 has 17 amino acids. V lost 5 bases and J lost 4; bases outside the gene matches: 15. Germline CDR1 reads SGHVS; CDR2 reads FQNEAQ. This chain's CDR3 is CASSELGRGRARYEQYF. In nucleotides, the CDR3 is TGTGCCAGCAGCGAGTTGGGGCGCGGGAGGGCCAGGTACGAGCAGTACTTC. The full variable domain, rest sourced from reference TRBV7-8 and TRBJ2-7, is GAGVSQSPRYKVAKRGQDVALRCDPISGHVSLFWYQQALGQGPEFLTYFQNEAQLDKSGLPSDRFFAERPEGSVSTLKIQRTQQEDSAVYLCASSELGRGRARYEQYFGPGTRLTVT.

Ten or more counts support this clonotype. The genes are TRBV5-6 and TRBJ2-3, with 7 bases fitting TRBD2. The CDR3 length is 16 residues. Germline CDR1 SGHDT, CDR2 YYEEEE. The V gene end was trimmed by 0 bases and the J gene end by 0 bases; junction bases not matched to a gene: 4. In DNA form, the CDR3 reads TGTGCCAGCAGCTTGGTGGCTAGCGGTAGCACAGATACGCAGTATTTT. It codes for CASSLVASGSTDTQYF.

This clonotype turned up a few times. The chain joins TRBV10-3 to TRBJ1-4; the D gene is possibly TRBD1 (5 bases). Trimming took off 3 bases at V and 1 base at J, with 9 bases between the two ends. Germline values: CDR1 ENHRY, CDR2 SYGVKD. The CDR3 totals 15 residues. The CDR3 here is CAISDTGGTNEKLFF. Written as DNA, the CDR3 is TGTGCCATCAGTGATACAGGTGGAACTAATGAAAAACTGTTTTTT.

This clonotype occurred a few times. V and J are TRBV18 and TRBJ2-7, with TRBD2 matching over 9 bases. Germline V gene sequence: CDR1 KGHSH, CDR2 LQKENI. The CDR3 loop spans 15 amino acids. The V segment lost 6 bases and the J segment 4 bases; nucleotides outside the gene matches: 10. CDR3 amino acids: CASSPVASGNYEQYF. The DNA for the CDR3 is TGTGCCAGCTCCCCGGTGGCTAGCGGGAATTACGAGCAGTACTTC.

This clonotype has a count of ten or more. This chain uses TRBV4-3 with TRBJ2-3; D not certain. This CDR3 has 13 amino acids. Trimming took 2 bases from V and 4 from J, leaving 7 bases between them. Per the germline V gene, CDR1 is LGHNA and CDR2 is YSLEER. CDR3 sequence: CASSQSFADTQYF. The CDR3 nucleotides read TGCGCCAGCAGCCAAAGTTTTGCAGATACGCAGTATTTT.

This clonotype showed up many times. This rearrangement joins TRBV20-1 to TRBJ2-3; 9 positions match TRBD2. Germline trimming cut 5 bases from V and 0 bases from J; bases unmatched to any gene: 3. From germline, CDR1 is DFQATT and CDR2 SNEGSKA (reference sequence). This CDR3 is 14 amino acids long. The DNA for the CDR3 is TGCAGTGCTGCGACTAGCGGTAGCACAGATACGCAGTATTTT. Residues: CSAATSGSTDTQYF.

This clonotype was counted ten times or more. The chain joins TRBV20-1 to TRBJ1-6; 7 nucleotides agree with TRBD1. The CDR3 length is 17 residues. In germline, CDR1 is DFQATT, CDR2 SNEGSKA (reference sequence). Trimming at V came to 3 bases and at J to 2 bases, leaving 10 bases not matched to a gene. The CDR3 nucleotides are TGCAGTGCTAGCGCCGCCCAGGACAGGCCCTATAATTCACCCCTCCACTTT. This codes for CSASAAQDRPYNSPLHF.

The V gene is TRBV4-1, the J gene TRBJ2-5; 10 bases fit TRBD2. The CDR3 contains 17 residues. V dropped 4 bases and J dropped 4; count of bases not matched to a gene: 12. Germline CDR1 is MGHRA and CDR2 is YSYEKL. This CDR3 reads CASSREGGSGRGETQYF. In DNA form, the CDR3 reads TGCGCCAGCAGCCGCGAGGGCGGCAGCGGGAGGGGAGAGACCCAGTACTTC.

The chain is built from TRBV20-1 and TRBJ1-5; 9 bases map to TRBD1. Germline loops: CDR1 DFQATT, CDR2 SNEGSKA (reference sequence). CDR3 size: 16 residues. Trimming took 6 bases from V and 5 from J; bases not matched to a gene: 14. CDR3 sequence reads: CSASGRRQGDYQPQHF. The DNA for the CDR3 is TGCAGTGCGAGCGGGCGAAGACAGGGGGATTATCAGCCCCAGCATTTT.

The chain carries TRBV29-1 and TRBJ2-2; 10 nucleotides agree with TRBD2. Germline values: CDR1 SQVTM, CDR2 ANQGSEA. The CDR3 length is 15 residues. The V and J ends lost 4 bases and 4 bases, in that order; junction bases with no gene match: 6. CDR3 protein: CSVGGSGRATGELFF. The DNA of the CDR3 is TGCAGCGTTGGGGGGAGCGGGAGGGCCACCGGGGAGCTGTTTTTT.

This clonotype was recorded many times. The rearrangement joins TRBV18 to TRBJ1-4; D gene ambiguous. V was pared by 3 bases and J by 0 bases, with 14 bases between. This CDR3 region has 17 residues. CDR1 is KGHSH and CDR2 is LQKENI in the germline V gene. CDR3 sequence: CASSPYALLATNEKLFF. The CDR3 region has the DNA TGTGCCAGCTCACCGTATGCCCTCCTTGCAACTAATGAAAAACTGTTTTTT.

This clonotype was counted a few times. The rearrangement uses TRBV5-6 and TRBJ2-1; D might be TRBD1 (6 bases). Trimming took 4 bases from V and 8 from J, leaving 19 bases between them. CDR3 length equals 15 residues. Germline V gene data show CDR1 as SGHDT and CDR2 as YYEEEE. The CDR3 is CASSLAGTYIHEQFF. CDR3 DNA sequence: TGTGCCAGCAGCCTTGCCGGGACATATATCCATGAGCAGTTCTTC.

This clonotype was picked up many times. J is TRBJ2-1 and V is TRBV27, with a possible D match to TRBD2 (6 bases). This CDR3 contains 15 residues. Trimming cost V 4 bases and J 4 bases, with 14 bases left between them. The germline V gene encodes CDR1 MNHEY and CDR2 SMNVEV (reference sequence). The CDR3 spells CASSYGGKAYNEQFF. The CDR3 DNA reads TGTGCCAGCAGTTATGGCGGGAAGGCTTACAATGAGCAGTTCTTC.